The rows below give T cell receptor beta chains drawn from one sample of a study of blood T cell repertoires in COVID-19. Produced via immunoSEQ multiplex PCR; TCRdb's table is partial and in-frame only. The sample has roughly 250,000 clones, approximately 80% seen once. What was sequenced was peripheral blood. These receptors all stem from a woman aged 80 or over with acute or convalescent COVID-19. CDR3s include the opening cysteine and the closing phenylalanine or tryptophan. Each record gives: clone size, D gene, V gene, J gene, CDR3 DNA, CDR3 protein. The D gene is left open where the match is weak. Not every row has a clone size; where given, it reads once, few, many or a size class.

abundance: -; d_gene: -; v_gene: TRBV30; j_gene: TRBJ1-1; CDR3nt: TGTGCCTGGAGTGTACGGGGGGACACTGAAGCTTTCTTT; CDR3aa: CAWSVRGDTEAFF
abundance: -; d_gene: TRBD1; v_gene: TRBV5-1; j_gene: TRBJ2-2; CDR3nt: TGCGCCAGCAGCTTACAGGGGGAAGGGGAGCTGTTTTTT; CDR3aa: CASSLQGEGELFF
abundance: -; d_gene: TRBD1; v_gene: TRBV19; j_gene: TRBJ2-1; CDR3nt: TGTGCCAGTAGTAGCGGGACAGGGTTGTACAATGAGCAGTTCTTC; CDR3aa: CASSSGTGLYNEQFF
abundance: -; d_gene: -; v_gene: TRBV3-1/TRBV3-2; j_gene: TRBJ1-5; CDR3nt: TGTGCCAGCAGCCCTTGGGGCGGACAGCCCAATCAGCCCCAGCATTTT; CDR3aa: CASSPWGGQPNQPQHF
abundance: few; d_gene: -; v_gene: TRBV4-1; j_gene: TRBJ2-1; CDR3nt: TGCGCCAGCAGCCAAGATGATGGGAGGTGGGTAGGACTTAATGAGCAGTTCTTC; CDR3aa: CASSQDDGRWVGLNEQFF
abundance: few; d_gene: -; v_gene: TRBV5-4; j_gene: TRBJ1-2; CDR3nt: TGTGCCAGCAGCTCCGACAGCTATGGCTACACCTTC; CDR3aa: CASSSDSYGYTF
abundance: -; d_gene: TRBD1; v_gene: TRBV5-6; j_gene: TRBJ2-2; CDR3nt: TGTGCCAGCAGCTCGGACAGGGGCCTTACCGGGGAGCTGTTTTTT; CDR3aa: CASSSDRGLTGELFF
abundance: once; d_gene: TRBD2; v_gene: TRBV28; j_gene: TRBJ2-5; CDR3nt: TGTGCCAGCAGTTGGGGGACTAGCGTCCAAGAGACCCAGTACTTC; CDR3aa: CASSWGTSVQETQYF
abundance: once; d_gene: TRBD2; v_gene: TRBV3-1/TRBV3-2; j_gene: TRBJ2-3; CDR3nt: TGTGCCAGCAGCCGTAGCGGGGGTGGGTCAGATACGCAGTATTTT; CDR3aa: CASSRSGGGSDTQYF
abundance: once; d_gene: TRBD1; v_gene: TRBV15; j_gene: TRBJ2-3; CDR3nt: TGTGCCACCAGCAGAGATCCACCCAGGGGGACGACAGATACGCAGTATTTT; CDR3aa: CATSRDPPRGTTDTQYF
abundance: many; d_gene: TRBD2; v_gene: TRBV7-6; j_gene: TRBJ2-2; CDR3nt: TGTGCCAGCAGCTTAGTTATAGCGGGGGCCGCGAACACCGGGGAGCTGTTTTTT; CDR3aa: CASSLVIAGAANTGELFF
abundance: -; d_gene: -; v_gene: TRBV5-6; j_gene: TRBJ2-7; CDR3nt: TGTGCCAGCAGCCGAGGCAACGAGCAGTACTTC; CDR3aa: CASSRGNEQYF
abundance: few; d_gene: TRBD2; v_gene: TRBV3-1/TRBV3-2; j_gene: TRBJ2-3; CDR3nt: TGTGCCAGCAGCCAAGATCGGCTAGCGGGGCCAGATACGCAGTATTTT; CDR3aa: CASSQDRLAGPDTQYF
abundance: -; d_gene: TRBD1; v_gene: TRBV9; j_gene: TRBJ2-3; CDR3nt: TGTGCCAGCAGCGGAGGACAGGGGAACCCTAGCACAGATACGCAGTATTTT; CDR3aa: CASSGGQGNPSTDTQYF
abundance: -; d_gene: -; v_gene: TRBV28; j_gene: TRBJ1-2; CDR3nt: TGTGCCAGCAGACGCATACAGGGTATCTATGGCTACACCTTC; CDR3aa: CASRRIQGIYGYTF
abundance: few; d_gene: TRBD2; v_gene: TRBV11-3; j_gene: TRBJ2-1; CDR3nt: TGTGCCAGCAGCTCGGGACTAGCGGGGTACAATGAGCAGTTCTTC; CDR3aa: CASSSGLAGYNEQFF
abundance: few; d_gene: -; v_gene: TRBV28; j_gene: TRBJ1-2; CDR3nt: TGTGCCAGCAGTTTGCTAAACTATGGCTACACCTTC; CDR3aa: CASSLLNYGYTF
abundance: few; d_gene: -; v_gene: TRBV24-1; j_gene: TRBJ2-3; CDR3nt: TGTGCCACCAGTGAGGAAGGGAGGGGGACAGATACGCAGTATTTT; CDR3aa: CATSEEGRGTDTQYF
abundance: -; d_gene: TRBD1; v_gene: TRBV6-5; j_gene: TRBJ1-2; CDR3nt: TGTGCCAGCAGCCAGGGACAGGTGGGCTATGGCTACACCTTC; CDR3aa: CASSQGQVGYGYTF
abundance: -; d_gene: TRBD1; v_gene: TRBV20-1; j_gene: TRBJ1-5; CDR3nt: TGCAGTGCTAGTGAAAAGGGGGCGCTTGGCAATCAGCCCCAGCATTTT; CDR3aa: CSASEKGALGNQPQHF
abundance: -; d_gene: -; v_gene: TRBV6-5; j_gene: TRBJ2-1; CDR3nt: TGTGCCAGCAGTTACCGGGGCGGGTTGGGGGCAGAGTGGCAGTTCTTC; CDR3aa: CASSYRGGLGAEWQFF
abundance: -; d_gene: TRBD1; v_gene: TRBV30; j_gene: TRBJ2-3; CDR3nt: TGTGCCTGGACTGGCAGGGGGCGGTCAGATACGCAGTATTTT; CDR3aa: CAWTGRGRSDTQYF
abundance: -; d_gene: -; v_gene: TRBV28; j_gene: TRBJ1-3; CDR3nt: TGTGCCAGCAGCCGCAGGGAATCGGGAAACACCATATATTTT; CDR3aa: CASSRRESGNTIYF
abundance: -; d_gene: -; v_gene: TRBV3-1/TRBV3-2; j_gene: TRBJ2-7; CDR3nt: TGTGCCAGCAGCCAAGGGGTCGCCCGGGAACAGTACTTC; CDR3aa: CASSQGVAREQYF
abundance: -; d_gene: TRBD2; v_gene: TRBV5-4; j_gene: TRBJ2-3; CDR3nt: TGTGCCAGCAGCTTGAAACTAGCGGGGAGCACAGATACGCAGTATTTT; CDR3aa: CASSLKLAGSTDTQYF
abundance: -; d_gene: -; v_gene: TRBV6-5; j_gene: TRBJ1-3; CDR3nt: TGTGCCAGCAGGGTTACGGGCTCTGGAAACACCATATATTTT; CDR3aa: CASRVTGSGNTIYF
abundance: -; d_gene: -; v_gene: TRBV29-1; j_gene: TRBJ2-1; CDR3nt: TGCAGCGTGCCTGGACAGCCCTTCTACAATGAGCAGTTCTTC; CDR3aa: CSVPGQPFYNEQFF